This entry lists 17 T cell receptor beta chains sequenced from one sample in a study of Graves' ophthalmopathy and Graves' hyperthyroidism. RNA transcripts provided the template for amplifying TCR beta CDR3 regions. HTBI-primed first-round RT-PCR preceded second-round multiplex PCR. TCRdb processed the multiplex PCR reads anew with MiXCR; each CDR3 protein has one entry. In the table there are hundreds of thousands of distinct CDR3 sequences, under 25% of which are singletons. Sequenced input: peripheral blood. Source of these receptors: a woman aged 18-29 years with stable Graves' hyperthyroidism.

This clonotype was seen many times. The rearrangement links TRBV12-3 or TRBV12-4 to TRBJ1-2; D is ambiguous. This CDR3 has 14 residues. With 6 bases removed from V and 2 bases from J, the gap between germline ends came to 13 bases. The CDR3 region has the DNA TGTGCCAGCAGATCTCGACGGATCAACTATGGCTACACCTTC. It encodes CASRSRRINYGYTF.

The rearrangement uses TRBV19 and TRBJ2-2; 12 bases align to TRBD2. The germline V gene encodes CDR1 LNHDA and CDR2 SQIVND (reference sequence). The CDR3 contains 17 residues. The V and J ends lost 0 bases and 5 bases, in that order; junction bases with no gene match: 4. The CDR3 region is CASSIDRTSGRTGELFF. CDR3 DNA sequence: TGTGCCAGTAGTATAGATCGAACTAGCGGGAGGACCGGGGAGCTGTTTTTT.

The chain links TRBV6-5 to TRBJ1-5; a weak D match, TRBD1 (5 bases). This CDR3 spans 16 amino acids. Germline lookup yields CDR1 MNHEY and CDR2 SVGAGI. V was trimmed by 0 bases and J by 11 bases, leaving 20 bases between them. The CDR3 sequence is CASSYSSRDPWGAQHF. The CDR3 DNA reads as TGTGCCAGCAGTTACTCGAGTAGGGACCCGTGGGGAGCCCAGCATTTT.

This clonotype has ten or more counts. The rearrangement joins TRBV11-2 to TRBJ2-7; 8 bases align to TRBD1. Germline CDR1 is SGHAT and CDR2 is FQNNGV. V lost 4 bases, J lost 3 bases, and 17 bases stayed unmatched. This CDR3 comprises 18 residues. CDR3 residues: CASSSNYLRGDRIYEQYF. Written as DNA, the CDR3 is TGTGCCAGCAGCTCCAACTACCTCAGGGGGGACAGGATCTACGAGCAGTACTTC.

This clonotype showed up many times. The J gene is TRBJ1-2, the V gene TRBV7-2; D perhaps matches TRBD1 (5 bases). Germline CDR1 SGHTA, CDR2 FQGNSA. This CDR3 region has 15 residues. V shed 5 bases and J shed 4 bases, with 17 bases lying between them. The CDR3 sequence is CASSPGGAHSYGYTF. For the CDR3, the DNA is TGTGCCAGCAGCCCCGGCGGGGCCCACAGCTATGGCTACACCTTC.

CDR3 protein: CASSRFLGGGTGELFF. The CDR3 coding sequence is TGTGCCAGCAGTCGATTCTTAGGGGGCGGCACCGGGGAGCTGTTTTTT. This sequence joins TRBV28 and TRBJ2-2; 7 bases align to TRBD1. This CDR3 contains 16 residues. CDR1 and CDR2 (germline): MDHEN, SYDVKM. The junction had 10 bases not matched to a gene; V was cut back by 5 bases and J by 4 bases.

This clonotype came up many times. The rearrangement joins TRBV5-1 to TRBJ2-7, with D possibly TRBD1 on 6 matching bases. V was cut by 0 bases and J by 0 bases, with 16 bases left in between. Germline values: CDR1 SGHRS, CDR2 YFSETQ. The CDR3 consists of 17 residues. The CDR3 sequence: CASSLVGSGHLSYEQYF. CDR3 sequence (DNA): TGCGCCAGCAGCTTGGTGGGATCGGGACACCTCTCCTACGAGCAGTACTTC.

This clonotype has ten or more counts. The rearrangement joins TRBV7-9 to TRBJ2-5; D uncertain. The CDR3 totals 14 residues. The V end was cut by 1 base, the J end by 4 bases, with 10 bases between. Germline loops: CDR1 SEHNR, CDR2 FQNEAQ (reference sequence). CDR3 bases: TGTGCCAGCAGCTTAGAGATAATGGTAGAGACCCAGTACTTC. It codes for CASSLEIMVETQYF.

There are a few counts of this clonotype. The chain combines TRBV11-2 with TRBJ2-2; 8 bases are shared with TRBD2. This CDR3 is built from 16 residues. The V gene's germline CDR1 is SGHAT and CDR2 FQNNGV. V was pared by 2 bases and J by 7 bases, with 9 bases of the junction left unmatched. The CDR3 bases are TGTGCCAGCAGCTTAACCGGACTAGCAGTAGGCGGGGAGCTGTTTTTT. Protein product: CASSLTGLAVGGELFF.

This chain links TRBV11-2 with TRBJ2-5, with TRBD2 matching over 8 bases. This CDR3 spans 14 amino acids. The ends lost 5 bases at V and 1 base at J; junction bases unmatched: 3. Germline assignment: CDR1 SGHAT and CDR2 FQNNGV. DNA of the CDR3: TGTGCCAGCAGCCCACTAGCGGTCCAAGAGACCCAGTACTTC. Its protein is CASSPLAVQETQYF.

This clonotype was counted ten times or more. The CDR3 DNA is TGTGCCAGCAGGCTAGGGGACAGCCCCTACGAGCAGTACTTC. The encoded protein is CASRLGDSPYEQYF. This rearrangement joins TRBV12-3 or TRBV12-4 to TRBJ2-7; TRBD1 matches at 7 bases. J lost 2 bases, V lost 6 bases, and 7 bases had no gene match. The CDR3 covers 14 residues.

The sample holds many counts of this clonotype. J is TRBJ2-7 and V is TRBV20-1, with TRBD1 matching over 7 bases. There are 13 residues in the CDR3. Per germline, CDR1 DFQATT and CDR2 SNEGSKA (reference sequence). With 6 bases clipped from V and 0 bases from J, the junction kept 5 bases outside the gene matches. As DNA, the CDR3 is TGCAGTGCGCCCGACAGGGACTCCTACGAGCAGTACTTC. This gives the protein CSAPDRDSYEQYF.

This clonotype showed up many times. The CDR3 DNA reads as TGCAGTGCTGAGCGGGGCACTGAAGCTTTCTTT. It translates to CSAERGTEAFF. The rearrangement joins TRBV20-1 to TRBJ1-1, with unresolved D. The V and J ends lost 5 bases and 4 bases respectively, with 8 bases between them. From germline, CDR1 is DFQATT and CDR2 SNEGSKA (reference sequence). The length of the CDR3 is 11 residues.

This clonotype was found a few times. This sequence joins TRBV29-1 and TRBJ2-5, with D maybe TRBD2 (6 bases). CDR3 size: 13 residues. Trimming pared 4 bases from V and 5 bases from J, leaving 14 bases between. Germline CDR1 reads SQVTM; CDR2 reads ANQGSEA. In nucleotides, the CDR3 is TGCAGCGTTGCAGAGTTAGGAGGGGAGACCCAGTACTTC. Translation gives CSVAELGGETQYF. The full variable domain, with the rest looked up from reference TRBV29-1 and TRBJ2-5, is SAVISQKPSRDICQRGTSLTIQCQVDSQVTMMFWYRQQPGQSLTLIATANQGSEATYESGFVIDKFPISRPNLTFSTLTVSNMSPEDSSIYLCSVAELGGETQYFGPGTRLLVL.

The chain links TRBV2 to TRBJ2-4; no firm D call. Germline V CDR1 and CDR2: SNHLY, FYNNEI. This CDR3 is built from 16 residues. V was cut by 3 bases and J by 2 bases, with 14 bases left in between. In DNA, the CDR3 is TGTGCCAGCAGTGAGGGGATGGGTCTAACCAAAAACATTCAGTACTTC. Translating it yields CASSEGMGLTKNIQYF.

CDR3 sequence (DNA): TGCGCCAGCAGTGCGGGGGGGTCGGAAGCTTTCTTT. It translates to CASSAGGSEAFF. This chain links TRBV5-1 with TRBJ1-1; maybe TRBD1 (5 bases). CDR3 length: 12 residues. CDR1 is SGHRS and CDR2 is YFSETQ in the germline V gene. V was trimmed by 5 bases and J by 8 bases, leaving 13 bases between them.

The chain recombines TRBV11-1 with TRBJ2-5; 10 bases map to TRBD1. V shed 2 bases and J 4 bases; nucleotides not matched to a gene: 4. Germline V gene sequence: CDR1 SGHAT, CDR2 FQDESV (reference sequence). The CDR3 contains 15 residues. This chain's CDR3 is CASSLTTGGLETQYF. Written as DNA, the CDR3 is TGTGCCAGCAGCTTAACGACAGGGGGCCTAGAGACCCAGTACTTC.